The 4 T cell receptor beta chains below were found in one sample sequenced in a study of cytomegalovirus exposure and HLA in healthy donors. Vbeta (60) and Jbeta (13) primers were used in the PCR. The method was immunoSEQ multiplex PCR; TCRdb's version includes in-frame clones alone and lacks a portion of them. The data hold roughly 120,000 clones, with 77% observed a single time. Sequencing was performed on PBMCs. These receptors came from a man in his fifties or sixties in good health and CMV-seropositive.

The chain uses TRBV11-2 and TRBJ2-1, with 12 bases that match TRBD2. The V gene's germline CDR1 is SGHAT and CDR2 FQNNGV. There are 17 residues in the CDR3. The junction had 10 bases not matched to a gene; V was cut back by 5 bases and J by 5 bases. This chain's CDR3 is CASSQLAGGVGHNEQFF. The CDR3 coding sequence is TGTGCCAGCAGCCAGCTAGCGGGAGGGGTTGGCCACAATGAGCAGTTCTTC.

V gene TRBV5-1 combines with J gene TRBJ2-5; perhaps TRBD1 as D (5 bases). TRBJ2-7 explains the end of the DNA better; the J call may be wrong. Germline-derived CDR1 and CDR2 are SGHRS and YFSETQ. The CDR3 extends over 16 amino acids. Here the CDR3 DNA reads TGCGCCAGCAGCTTACCACCTGGCGAATGGGGCCGCGAGCAGTACTTC. This gives the protein CASSLPPGEWGREQYF.

The chain carries TRBV5-1 and TRBJ1-1; D may be TRBD1 (5 bases). Trimming left V 4 bases short and J 1 base short, with 11 bases between. Germline loops: CDR1 SGHRS, CDR2 YFSETQ. The CDR3 is 14 amino acids. For the CDR3, the DNA is TGCGCCAGCAGCCCGGGGGAACGGAACACTGAAGCTTTCTTT. Amino acid sequence: CASSPGERNTEAFF. The entire variable domain, with the rest obtained from reference TRBV5-1 and TRBJ1-1, is as follows: KAGVTQTPRYLIKTRGQQVTLSCSPISGHRSVSWYQQTPGQGLQFLFEYFSETQRNKGNFPGRFSGRQFSNSRSEMNVSTLELGDSALYLCASSPGERNTEAFFGQGTRLTVV.

The CDR3 sequence is CASSVGDRGRQAEAFF. The CDR3 bases are TGTGCCAGCAGCGTAGGAGACAGGGGGCGCCAGGCTGAAGCTTTCTTT. J is TRBJ1-1 and V is TRBV9, with 10 positions matching TRBD1. From germline, CDR1 is SGDLS and CDR2 YYNGEE. V trimming: 0 bases; J trimming: 6 bases; junction bases outside the gene matches: 8. This CDR3 is 16 amino acids long.